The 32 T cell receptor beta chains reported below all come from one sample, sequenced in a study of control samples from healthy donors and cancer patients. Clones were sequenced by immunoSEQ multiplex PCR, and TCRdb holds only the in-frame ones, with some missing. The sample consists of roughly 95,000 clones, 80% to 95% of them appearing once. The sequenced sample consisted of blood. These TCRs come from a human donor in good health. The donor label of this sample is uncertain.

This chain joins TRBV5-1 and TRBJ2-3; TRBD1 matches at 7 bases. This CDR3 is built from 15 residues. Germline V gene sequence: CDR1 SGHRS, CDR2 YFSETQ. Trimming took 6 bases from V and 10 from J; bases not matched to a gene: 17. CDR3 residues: CASKPWEAGGSPQYF. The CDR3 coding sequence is TGCGCCAGCAAACCCTGGGAAGCAGGGGGATCACCGCAGTATTTT.

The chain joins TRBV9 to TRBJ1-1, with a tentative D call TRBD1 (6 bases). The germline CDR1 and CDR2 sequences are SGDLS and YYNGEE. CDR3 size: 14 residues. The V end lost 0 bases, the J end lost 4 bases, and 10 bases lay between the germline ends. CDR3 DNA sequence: TGTGCCAGCAGCGTAGCTTTAGGGGGCACTGAAGCTTTCTTT. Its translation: CASSVALGGTEAFF.

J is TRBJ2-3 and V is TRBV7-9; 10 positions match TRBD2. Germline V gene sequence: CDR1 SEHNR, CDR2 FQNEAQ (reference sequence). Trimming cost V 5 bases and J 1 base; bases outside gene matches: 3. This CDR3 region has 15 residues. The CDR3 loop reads CASSISGGRTDTQYF. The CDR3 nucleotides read TGTGCCAGCAGCATTAGCGGGGGGCGCACAGATACGCAGTATTTT.

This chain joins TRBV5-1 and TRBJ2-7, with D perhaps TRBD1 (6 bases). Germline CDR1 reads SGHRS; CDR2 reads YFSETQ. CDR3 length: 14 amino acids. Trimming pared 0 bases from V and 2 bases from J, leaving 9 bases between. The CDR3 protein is CASSLAGQTYEQYV. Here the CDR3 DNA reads TGCGCCAGCAGCTTGGCCGGACAGACCTACGAGCAGTACGTC.

DNA of the CDR3: TGTGCCAGCAGCTTAGTATTTAGTTTGGGAGACAATGAGCAGTTCTTC. This translates into CASSLVFSLGDNEQFF. The chain couples TRBV7-9 to TRBJ2-1; tentatively, D is TRBD2 (5 bases). V lost 1 base and J 5 bases, leaving 15 bases between the germline ends. This CDR3 spans 16 amino acids. Germline V gene lookup returns CDR1 SEHNR and CDR2 FQNEAQ (reference sequence).

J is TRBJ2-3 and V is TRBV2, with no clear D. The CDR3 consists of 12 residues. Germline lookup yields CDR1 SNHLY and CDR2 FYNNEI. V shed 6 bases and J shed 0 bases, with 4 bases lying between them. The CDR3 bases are TGTGCCAGCAGGAGTAGCACAGATACGCAGTATTTT. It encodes CASRSSTDTQYF.

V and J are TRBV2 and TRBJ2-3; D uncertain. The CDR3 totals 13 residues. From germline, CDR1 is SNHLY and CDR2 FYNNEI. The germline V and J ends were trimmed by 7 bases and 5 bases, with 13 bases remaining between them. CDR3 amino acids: CASNFGIVDTQYF. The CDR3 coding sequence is TGTGCCAGCAATTTTGGGATTGTAGATACGCAGTATTTT.

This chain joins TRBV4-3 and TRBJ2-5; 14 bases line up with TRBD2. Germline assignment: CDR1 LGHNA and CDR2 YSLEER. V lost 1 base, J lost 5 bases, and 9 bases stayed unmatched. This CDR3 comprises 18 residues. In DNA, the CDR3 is TGCGCCAGCAGCCAAGGGACTAGCGGGGGGCGACTTCCGGAGACCCAGTACTTC. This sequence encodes CASSQGTSGGRLPETQYF.

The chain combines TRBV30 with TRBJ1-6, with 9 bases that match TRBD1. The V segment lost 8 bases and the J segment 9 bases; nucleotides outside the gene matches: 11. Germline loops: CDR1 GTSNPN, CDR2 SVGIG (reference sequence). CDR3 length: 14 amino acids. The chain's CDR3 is CAGGVTGGLSPLHF. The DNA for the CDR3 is TGTGCCGGGGGGGTTACAGGGGGCCTTTCACCCCTCCACTTT.

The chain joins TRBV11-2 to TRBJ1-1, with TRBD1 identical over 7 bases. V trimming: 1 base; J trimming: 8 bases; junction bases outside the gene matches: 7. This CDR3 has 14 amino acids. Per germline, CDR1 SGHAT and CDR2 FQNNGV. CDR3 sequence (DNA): TGTGCCAGCAGCTTAGGGGGTGGGACAGTAGAAGCTTTCTTT. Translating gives CASSLGGGTVEAFF.

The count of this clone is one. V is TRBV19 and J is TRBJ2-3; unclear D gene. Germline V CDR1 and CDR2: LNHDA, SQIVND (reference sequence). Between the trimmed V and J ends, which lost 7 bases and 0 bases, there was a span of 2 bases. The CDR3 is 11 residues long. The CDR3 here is CASMSTDTQYF. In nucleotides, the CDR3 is TGTGCCAGTATGAGCACAGATACGCAGTATTTT.

CDR3 protein: CASSSGGDQKNIQYF. The CDR3, as DNA: TGTGCCAGCAGCTCCGGGGGGGACCAAAAAAACATTCAGTACTTC. The V call is TRBV7-2, the J call TRBJ2-4; the match to TRBD2 covers 8 bases. The CDR3 is 15 amino acids. The junction had 6 bases not matched to a gene; V was cut back by 4 bases and J by 4 bases. Per the germline V gene, CDR1 is SGHTA and CDR2 is FQGNSA.

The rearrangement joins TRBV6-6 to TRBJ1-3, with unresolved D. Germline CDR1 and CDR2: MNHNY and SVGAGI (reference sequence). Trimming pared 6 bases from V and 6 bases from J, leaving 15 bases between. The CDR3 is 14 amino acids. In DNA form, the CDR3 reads TGTGCCAGCAGGGTGGGGTTCCAGTCAAACACCATATATTTT. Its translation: CASRVGFQSNTIYF.

The CDR3 loop reads CATSDLGRTSVTEQFF. CDR3 DNA: TGTGCCACCAGTGATTTGGGTCGGACGTCGGTTACGGAGCAGTTCTTC. The V call is TRBV24-1, the J call TRBJ2-1; D remains ambiguous. V was clipped by 0 bases and J by 10 bases, with 18 bases between them. This CDR3 spans 16 amino acids. Germline CDR1 KGHDR, CDR2 SFDVKD.

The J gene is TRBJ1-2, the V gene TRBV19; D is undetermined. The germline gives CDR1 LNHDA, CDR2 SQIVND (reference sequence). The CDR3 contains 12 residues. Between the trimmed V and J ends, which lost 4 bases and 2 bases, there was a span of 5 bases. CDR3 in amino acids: CASSRLNYGYTF. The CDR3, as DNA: TGTGCCAGTAGTAGGCTAAACTATGGCTACACCTTC.

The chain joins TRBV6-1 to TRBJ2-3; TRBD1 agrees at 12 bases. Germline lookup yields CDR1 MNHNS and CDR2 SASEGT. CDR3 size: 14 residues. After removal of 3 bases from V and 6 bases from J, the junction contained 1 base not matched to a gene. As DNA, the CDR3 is TGTGCCAGCAGTGAGGGACAGGGGGCGGATACGCAGTATTTT. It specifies CASSEGQGADTQYF.

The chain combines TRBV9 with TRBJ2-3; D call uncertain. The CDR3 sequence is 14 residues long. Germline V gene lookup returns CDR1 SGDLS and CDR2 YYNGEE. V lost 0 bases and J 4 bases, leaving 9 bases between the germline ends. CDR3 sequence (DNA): TGTGCCAGCAGCGTAGCATCTTGGCCAGATACGCAGTATTTT. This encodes CASSVASWPDTQYF.

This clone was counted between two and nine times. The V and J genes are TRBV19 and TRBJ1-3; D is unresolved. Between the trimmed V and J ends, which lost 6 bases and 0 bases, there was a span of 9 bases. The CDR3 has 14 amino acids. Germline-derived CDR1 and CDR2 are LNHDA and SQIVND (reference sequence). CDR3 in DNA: TGTGCCAGTAGGGTTATCAGCTCTGGAAACACCATATATTTT. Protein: CASRVISSGNTIYF. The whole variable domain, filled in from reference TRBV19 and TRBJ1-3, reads DGGITQSPKYLFRKEGQNVTLSCEQNLNHDAMYWYRQDPGQGLRLIYYSQIVNDFQKGDIAEGYSVSREKKESFPLTVTSAQKNPTAFYLCASRVISSGNTIYFGEGSWLTVV.

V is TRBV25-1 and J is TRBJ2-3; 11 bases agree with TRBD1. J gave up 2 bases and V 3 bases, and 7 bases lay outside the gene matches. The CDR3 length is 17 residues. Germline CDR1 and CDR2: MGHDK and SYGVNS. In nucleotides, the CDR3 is TGTGCCAGCAGTGAGTTGGCGGACAGGGGGCACACAGATACGCAGTATTTT. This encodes CASSELADRGHTDTQYF. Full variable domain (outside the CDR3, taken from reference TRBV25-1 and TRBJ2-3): EADIYQTPRYLVIGTGKKITLECSQTMGHDKMYWYQQDPGMELHLIHYSYGVNSTEKGDLSSESTVSRIRTEHFPLTLESARPSHTSQYLCASSELADRGHTDTQYFGPGTRLTVL.

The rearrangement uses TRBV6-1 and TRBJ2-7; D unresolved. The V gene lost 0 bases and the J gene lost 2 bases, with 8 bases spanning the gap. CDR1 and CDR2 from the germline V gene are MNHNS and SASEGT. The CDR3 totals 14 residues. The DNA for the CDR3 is TGTGCCAGCAGTGAAGCCCCCAGAACCTACGAGCAGTACTTC. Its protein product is CASSEAPRTYEQYF.

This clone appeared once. The CDR3 protein is CAIRRGTSGGETQYF. CDR3 sequence (DNA): TGTGCCATCAGGCGCGGGACTAGCGGGGGGGAGACCCAGTACTTC. The chain couples TRBV10-3 to TRBJ2-5; TRBD2 aligns across 15 bases. This CDR3 region has 15 residues. The V and J ends lost 6 bases and 5 bases, in that order; junction bases with no gene match: 4. CDR1 is ENHRY and CDR2 is SYGVKD in the germline V gene.

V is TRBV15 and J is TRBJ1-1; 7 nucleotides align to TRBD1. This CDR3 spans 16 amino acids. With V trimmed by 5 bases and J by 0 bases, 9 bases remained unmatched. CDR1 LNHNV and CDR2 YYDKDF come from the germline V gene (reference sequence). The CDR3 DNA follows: TGTGCCACCAGCGAGGACAGGTTGGGGATGAACACTGAAGCTTTCTTT. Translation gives CATSEDRLGMNTEAFF.

CDR3 nucleotides: TGTGCCAGCAGTTATTCTGACAAGGGATCCTTCTTGGCTTTCTTT. It is translated as CASSYSDKGSFLAFF. J is TRBJ1-1 and V is TRBV6-5, with D unclear. The CDR3 runs to 15 residues. The V end was cut by 3 bases, the J end by 11 bases, with 22 bases between. Per the germline V gene, CDR1 is MNHEY and CDR2 is SVGAGI.

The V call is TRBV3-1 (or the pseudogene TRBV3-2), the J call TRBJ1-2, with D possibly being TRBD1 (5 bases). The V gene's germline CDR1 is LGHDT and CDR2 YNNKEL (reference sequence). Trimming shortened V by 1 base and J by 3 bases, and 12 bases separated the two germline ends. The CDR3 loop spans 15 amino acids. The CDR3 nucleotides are TGTGCCAGCAGCCAAGGGCAGGGTTTGGACTATGGCTACACCTTC. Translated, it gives CASSQGQGLDYGYTF.

CDR3 sequence: CASSLARQADYNEQFF. The DNA for the CDR3 is TGTGCCAGCAGCTTAGCCAGACAGGCGGACTACAATGAGCAGTTCTTC. J is TRBJ2-1 and V is TRBV7-9, with D tentatively TRBD1 (6 bases). The CDR3 runs to 16 residues. V was clipped by 0 bases and J by 3 bases, with 12 bases between them. Germline lookup yields CDR1 SEHNR and CDR2 FQNEAQ (reference sequence).

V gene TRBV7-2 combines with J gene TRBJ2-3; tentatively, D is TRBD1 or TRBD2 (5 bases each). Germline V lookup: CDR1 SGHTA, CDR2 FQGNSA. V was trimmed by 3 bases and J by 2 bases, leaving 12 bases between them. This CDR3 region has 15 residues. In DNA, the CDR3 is TGTGCCAGCAGCTTTACACGGGGACCCACAGATACGCAGTATTTT. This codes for CASSFTRGPTDTQYF.

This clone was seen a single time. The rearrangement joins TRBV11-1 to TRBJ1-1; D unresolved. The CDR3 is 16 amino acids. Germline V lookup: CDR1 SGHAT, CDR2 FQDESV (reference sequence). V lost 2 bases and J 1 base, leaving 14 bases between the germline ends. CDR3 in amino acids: CASSLLTISKNTEAFF. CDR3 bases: TGTGCCAGCAGCTTACTGACGATTTCAAAGAACACTGAAGCTTTCTTT. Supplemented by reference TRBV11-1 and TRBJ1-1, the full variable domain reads EAEVAQSPRYKITEKSQAVAFWCDPISGHATLYWYRQILGQGPELLVQFQDESVVDDSQLPKDRFSAERLKGVDSTLKIQPAELGDSAMYLCASSLLTISKNTEAFFGQGTRLTVV.

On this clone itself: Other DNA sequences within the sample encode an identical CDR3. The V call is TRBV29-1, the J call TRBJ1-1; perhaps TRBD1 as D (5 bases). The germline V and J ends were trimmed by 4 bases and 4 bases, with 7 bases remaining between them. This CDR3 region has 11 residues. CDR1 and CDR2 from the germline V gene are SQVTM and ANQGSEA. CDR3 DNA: TGCAGCGTTGTGGGGGGCACTGAAGCTTTCTTT. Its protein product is CSVVGGTEAFF.

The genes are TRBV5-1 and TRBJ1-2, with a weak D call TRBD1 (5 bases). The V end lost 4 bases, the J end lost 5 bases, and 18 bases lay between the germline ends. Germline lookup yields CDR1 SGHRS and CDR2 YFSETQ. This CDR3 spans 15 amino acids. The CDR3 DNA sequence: TGCGCCAGCAGCCTTGACGGATTCGGGGGGTATGGCTACACCTTC. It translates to CASSLDGFGGYGYTF. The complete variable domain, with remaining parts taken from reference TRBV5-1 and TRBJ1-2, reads KAGVTQTPRYLIKTRGQQVTLSCSPISGHRSVSWYQQTPGQGLQFLFEYFSETQRNKGNFPGRFSGRQFSNSRSEMNVSTLELGDSALYLCASSLDGFGGYGYTFGSGTRLTVV.

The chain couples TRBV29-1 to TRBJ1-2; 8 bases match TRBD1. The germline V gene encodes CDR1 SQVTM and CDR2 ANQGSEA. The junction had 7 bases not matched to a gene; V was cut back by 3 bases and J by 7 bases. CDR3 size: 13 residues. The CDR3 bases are TGCAGCGTTGATGGGACAGGCTTCTCTGGCTACACCTTC. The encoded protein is CSVDGTGFSGYTF.

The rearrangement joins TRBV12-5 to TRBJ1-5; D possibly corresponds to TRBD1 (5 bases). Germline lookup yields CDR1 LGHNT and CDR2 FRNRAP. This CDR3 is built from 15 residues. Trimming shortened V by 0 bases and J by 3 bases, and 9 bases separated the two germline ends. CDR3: CASGLVGTNNQPQHF. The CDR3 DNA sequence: TGTGCTAGTGGTTTGGTGGGGACTAACAATCAGCCCCAGCATTTT.

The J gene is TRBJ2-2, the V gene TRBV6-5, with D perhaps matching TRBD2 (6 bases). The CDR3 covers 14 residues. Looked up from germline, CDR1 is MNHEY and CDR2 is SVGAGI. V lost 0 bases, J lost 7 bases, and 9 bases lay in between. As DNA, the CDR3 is TGTGCCAGCAGTTACTCGGGGGGAGGCGGGGAGCTGTTTTTT. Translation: CASSYSGGGGELFF.